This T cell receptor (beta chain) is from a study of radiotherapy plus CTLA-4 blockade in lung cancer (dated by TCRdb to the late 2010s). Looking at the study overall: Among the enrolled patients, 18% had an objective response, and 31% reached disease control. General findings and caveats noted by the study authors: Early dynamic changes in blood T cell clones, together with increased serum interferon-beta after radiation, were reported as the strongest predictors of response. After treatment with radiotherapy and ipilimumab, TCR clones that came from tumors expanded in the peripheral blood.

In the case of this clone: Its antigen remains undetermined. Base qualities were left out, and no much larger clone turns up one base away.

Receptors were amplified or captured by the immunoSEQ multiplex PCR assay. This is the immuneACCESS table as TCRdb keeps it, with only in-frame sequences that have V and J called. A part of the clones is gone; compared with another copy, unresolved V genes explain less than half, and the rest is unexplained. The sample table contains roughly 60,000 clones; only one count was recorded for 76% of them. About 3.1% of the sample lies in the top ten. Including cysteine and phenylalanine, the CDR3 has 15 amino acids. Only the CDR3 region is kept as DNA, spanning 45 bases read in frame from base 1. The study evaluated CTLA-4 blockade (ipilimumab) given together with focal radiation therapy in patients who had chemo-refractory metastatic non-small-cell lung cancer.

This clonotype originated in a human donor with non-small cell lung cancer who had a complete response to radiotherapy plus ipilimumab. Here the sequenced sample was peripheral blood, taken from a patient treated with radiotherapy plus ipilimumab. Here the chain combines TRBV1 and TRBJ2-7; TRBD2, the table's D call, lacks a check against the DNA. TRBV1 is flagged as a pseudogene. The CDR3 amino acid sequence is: CTTLRTSGYSYEQYF. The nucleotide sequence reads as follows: TGCACCACTCTTCGGACTAGCGGTTACTCCTACGAGCAGTACTTC.